A selection of T cell receptor beta chains follows, all from one sample in a study of T-cell reconstitution after alpha-beta-depleted transplantation in children. TCRdb reprocessed the PCR reads with MiXCR, giving one entry per CDR3 protein. The sample includes nearly 200,000 distinct CDR3 sequences, about 6% of them seen just once. The sequencing here drew on PBMCs, taken before TCRalphabeta/CD19-depleted stem cell transplant. These TCRs come from a girl under three years old with combined immunodeficiency, due to receive a stem cell transplant. Each CDR3 is given with its conserved first and last residue. The order of the fields is clone size, V gene, J gene, D gene, CDR3 protein, CDR3 DNA. A D gene is named only where the DNA matches it firmly. Size is omitted from some rows. Given values are once, few, many or a class for expanded clones.

few	TRBV28	TRBJ2-7	-	CASSSLDLAIDYEQQYF	TGTGCCAGCAGTTCACTAGATCTGGCTATAGATTACGAGCAGCAGTACTTC
many	TRBV29-1	TRBJ1-1	-	CSVEDSPEAFF	TGCAGCGTTGAAGACAGCCCTGAAGCTTTCTTT
many	TRBV9	TRBJ2-2	-	CASSEWGGGGELFF	TGTGCCAGCAGCGAATGGGGAGGGGGCGGGGAGCTGTTTTTT
many	TRBV7-9	TRBJ2-1	-	CASSLRNRVNEQFF	TGTGCCAGCAGCTTACGAAACAGGGTGAATGAGCAGTTCTTC
many	TRBV3-1	TRBJ2-2	-	CASSQEGTFGELFF	TGTGCCAGCAGCCAAGAAGGGACGTTCGGGGAGCTGTTTTTT
many	TRBV4-1	TRBJ2-1	-	CASSQEALPGTFIHEQFF	TGCGCCAGCAGCCAAGAAGCCCTCCCCGGGACTTTTATACATGAGCAGTTCTTC
few	TRBV6-2/TRBV6-3	TRBJ2-1	TRBD1	CASSYEVGQGYNEQFF	TGTGCCAGCAGTTACGAGGTTGGACAGGGCTACAATGAGCAGTTCTTC
many	TRBV11-3	TRBJ2-1	TRBD2	CATRAGVHNEQFF	TGTGCTACCAGAGCGGGAGTCCACAATGAGCAGTTCTTC
few	TRBV5-1	TRBJ2-5	TRBD2	CASSQEDPLIAGAGETQYF	TGCGCCAGCAGCCAAGAGGATCCTTTGATAGCGGGAGCAGGAGAGACCCAGTACTTC
many	TRBV7-7	TRBJ2-2	TRBD2	CASSGSGVFGELFF	TGTGCCAGCAGCGGGAGCGGGGTATTCGGGGAGCTGTTTTTT
many	TRBV12-3/TRBV12-4	TRBJ2-1	TRBD1	CASSRDRGTYNEQFF	TGTGCCAGCAGTCGCGACAGGGGAACCTACAATGAGCAGTTCTTC
many	TRBV20-1	TRBJ2-7	-	CSATEAVSGTYEQYF	TGCAGTGCTACCGAAGCGGTGTCGGGCACCTACGAGCAGTACTTC
-	TRBV7-8	TRBJ2-3	-	CASSFPRWPWGVSTDTQYF	TGTGCCAGCAGCTTTCCGCGATGGCCCTGGGGCGTTAGCACAGATACGCAGTATTTT
many	TRBV20-1	TRBJ1-1	-	CSARHSLNTEAFF	TGCAGTGCTAGACATTCTCTGAACACTGAAGCTTTCTTT
-	TRBV5-6	TRBJ2-7	TRBD1	CAIGTASLYEQYF	TGTGCCATTGGGACAGCCTCCCTCTACGAGCAGTACTTC
many	TRBV20-1	TRBJ2-7	-	CSARDLMVGYEQYF	TGCAGTGCTAGAGATCTCATGGTGGGCTACGAGCAGTACTTC
many	TRBV5-1	TRBJ2-7	TRBD2	CASSNLDLAGSSYEQYF	TGCGCCAGCAGCAATTTGGACCTAGCGGGATCTTCCTACGAGCAGTACTTC
many	TRBV6-5	TRBJ2-1	TRBD2	CATRGLAGIDEQFF	TGTGCCACCAGGGGACTAGCGGGAATTGATGAGCAGTTCTTC
many	TRBV7-7	TRBJ2-2	TRBD1	CASSLAATGYGGELFF	TGTGCCAGCAGCTTAGCGGCGACAGGGTACGGCGGGGAGCTGTTTTTT
many	TRBV10-3	TRBJ1-1	-	CAISEHSEAFF	TGTGCCATCAGTGAACATTCTGAAGCTTTCTTT
many	TRBV7-2	TRBJ2-7	TRBD2	CASSLMVAGGHEQYF	TGTGCCAGCAGCTTAATGGTAGCGGGGGGCCACGAGCAGTACTTC
many	TRBV20-1	TRBJ1-5	-	CSAVPSSQPQHF	TGCAGTGCTGTCCCATCAAGCCAGCCCCAGCATTTT
few	TRBV6-5	TRBJ1-1	TRBD1	CASSYFDRGRTEAFF	TGTGCCAGCAGTTACTTTGACAGGGGGCGAACTGAAGCTTTCTTT
many	TRBV28	TRBJ2-5	-	CASRGSYLQETQYF	TGTGCCAGCAGGGGGTCCTACCTTCAAGAGACCCAGTACTTC
many	TRBV29-1	TRBJ2-3	-	CSVEEVTSTDTQYF	TGCAGCGTTGAAGAGGTGACTAGCACAGATACGCAGTATTTT
-	TRBV15	TRBJ2-5	-	CATSTPPSTQYF	TGTGCCACCAGCACCCCGCCCTCGACCCAGTACTTC
many	TRBV4-1	TRBJ2-2	-	CASSQGRFTGELFF	TGCGCCAGCAGCCAAGGACGATTCACCGGGGAGCTGTTTTTT
many	TRBV21-1	TRBJ2-4	-	CASSKGTSEKRRNSLAKNIQYF	TGTGCCAGCAGCAAAGGGACTAGCGAAAAAAGAAGAAATTCACTAGCCAAAAACATTCAGTACTTC
many	TRBV9	TRBJ2-1	-	CASSVFLGGSYNEQFF	TGTGCCAGCAGCGTATTTCTGGGGGGTTCCTACAATGAGCAGTTCTTC
many	TRBV4-1	TRBJ2-3	TRBD2	CASSQESPLGWLWLTSGGLDTQYF	TGCGCCAGCAGCCAAGAAAGTCCTCTGGGATGGCTATGGCTCACTAGCGGGGGTTTGGATACGCAGTATTTT
many	TRBV29-1	TRBJ1-4	-	CSYELNEKLFF	TGCAGCTACGAACTTAATGAAAAACTGTTTTTT
many	TRBV4-1	TRBJ2-1	-	CASSQDGRGKGNEQFF	TGCGCCAGCAGCCAAGACGGCAGGGGAAAGGGGAATGAGCAGTTCTTC
many	TRBV7-3	TRBJ2-2	-	CASSLRTFTGELFF	TGTGCCAGCAGCTTAAGAACCTTCACCGGGGAGCTGTTTTTT
many	TRBV9	TRBJ2-7	-	CASSVDPLGDYEQYF	TGTGCCAGCAGCGTAGACCCCCTTGGAGACTACGAGCAGTACTTC
-	TRBV18	TRBJ2-7	-	CASSPLGRARRASYEQYF	TGTGCCAGCTCACCCTTGGGCAGGGCAAGGAGAGCCTCCTACGAGCAGTACTTC
many	TRBV5-1	TRBJ2-1	-	CASSLTDNEQFF	TGCGCCAGCAGCTTGACCGACAATGAGCAGTTCTTC
few	TRBV11-2	TRBJ2-5	TRBD1	CASSQYLNRGWVETQYF	TGTGCCAGCAGCCAGTACCTAAACAGGGGCTGGGTAGAGACCCAGTACTTC
many	TRBV4-3	TRBJ2-1	-	CASSQVGGDRGVWNEQFF	TGCGCCAGCAGCCAAGTGGGGGGTGACAGAGGGGTTTGGAATGAGCAGTTCTTC
many	TRBV29-1	TRBJ2-4	-	CSVDRGNIQYF	TGCAGCGTTGACAGGGGAAACATTCAGTACTTC
many	TRBV5-6	TRBJ2-3	TRBD2	CASSEREDPRDTQYF	TGTGCCAGCAGCGAGCGGGAGGACCCCCGAGATACGCAGTATTTT
many	TRBV6-5	TRBJ1-4	-	CASTVTRTTNEKLFF	TGTGCCAGCACTGTTACTAGGACAACTAATGAAAAACTGTTTTTT
many	TRBV6-2/TRBV6-3	TRBJ2-2	TRBD2	CASSYSAGAGELFF	TGTGCCAGCAGTTACTCCGCGGGGGCCGGGGAGCTGTTTTTT
many	TRBV2	TRBJ2-1	TRBD2	CANLQSGGAINEQFF	TGTGCCAACCTCCAGAGCGGGGGGGCCATCAATGAGCAGTTCTTC